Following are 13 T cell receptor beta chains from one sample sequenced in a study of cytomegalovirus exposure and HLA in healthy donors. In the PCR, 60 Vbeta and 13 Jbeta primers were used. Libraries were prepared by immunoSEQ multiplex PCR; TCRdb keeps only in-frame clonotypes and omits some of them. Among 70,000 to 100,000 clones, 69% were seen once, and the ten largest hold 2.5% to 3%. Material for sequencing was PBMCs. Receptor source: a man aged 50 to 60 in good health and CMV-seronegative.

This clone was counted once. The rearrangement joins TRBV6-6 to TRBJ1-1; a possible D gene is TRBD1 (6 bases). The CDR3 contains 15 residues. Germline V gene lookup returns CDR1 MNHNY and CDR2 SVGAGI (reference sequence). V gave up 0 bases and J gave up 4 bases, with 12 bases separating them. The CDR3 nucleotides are TGTGCCAGCAGTTACTCGCTCAGGGGTGGCACTGAAGCTTTCTTT. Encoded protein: CASSYSLRGGTEAFF.

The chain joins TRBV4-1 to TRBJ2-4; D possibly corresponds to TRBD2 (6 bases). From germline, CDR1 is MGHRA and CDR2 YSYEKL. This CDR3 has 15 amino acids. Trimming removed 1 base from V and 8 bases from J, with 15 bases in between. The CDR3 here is CASSQGGNSGDIQYF. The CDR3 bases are TGCGCCAGCAGCCAAGGTGGAAACTCGGGGGACATTCAGTACTTC.

Here the CDR3 DNA reads TGTGCCAGCAGTTACCTGGGGGGGCCCCAGCATTTT. Residues: CASSYLGGPQHF. The chain joins TRBV6-5 to TRBJ1-5; weak D call: TRBD1 (5 bases). Germline V gene data show CDR1 as MNHEY and CDR2 as SVGAGI. CDR3 length equals 12 residues. Between the trimmed V and J ends, which lost 2 bases and 9 bases, there was a span of 8 bases.

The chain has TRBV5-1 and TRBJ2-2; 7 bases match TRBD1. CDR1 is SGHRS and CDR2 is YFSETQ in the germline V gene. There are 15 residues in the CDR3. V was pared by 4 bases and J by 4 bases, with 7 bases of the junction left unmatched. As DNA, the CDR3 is TGCGCCAGCAGCCCGGGACAGCCGGGCACCGGGGAGCTGTTTTTT. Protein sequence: CASSPGQPGTGELFF.

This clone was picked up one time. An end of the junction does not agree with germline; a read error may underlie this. CDR3 nucleotides: TGCAGCGTTGAAATCGACAGGGGGACCCACTATGGCTACATCTTC. Its protein is CSVEIDRGTHYGYIF. The V call is TRBV29-1, the J call TRBJ1-2; 9 positions agree with TRBD1. Germline CDR1 SQVTM, CDR2 ANQGSEA. CDR3 length: 15 amino acids.

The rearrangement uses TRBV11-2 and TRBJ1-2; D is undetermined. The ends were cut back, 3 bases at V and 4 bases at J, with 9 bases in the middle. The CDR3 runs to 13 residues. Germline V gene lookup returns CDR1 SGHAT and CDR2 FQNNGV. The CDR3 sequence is CASSFLEGYGYTF. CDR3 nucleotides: TGTGCCAGCAGCTTTCTTGAGGGCTATGGCTACACCTTC.

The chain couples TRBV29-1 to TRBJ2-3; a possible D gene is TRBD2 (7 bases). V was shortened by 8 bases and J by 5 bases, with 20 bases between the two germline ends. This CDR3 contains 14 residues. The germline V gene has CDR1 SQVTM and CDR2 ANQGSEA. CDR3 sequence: CSSEGDYRGDTQYF. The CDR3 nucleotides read TGCAGCTCTGAGGGGGACTACCGGGGAGATACGCAGTATTTT.

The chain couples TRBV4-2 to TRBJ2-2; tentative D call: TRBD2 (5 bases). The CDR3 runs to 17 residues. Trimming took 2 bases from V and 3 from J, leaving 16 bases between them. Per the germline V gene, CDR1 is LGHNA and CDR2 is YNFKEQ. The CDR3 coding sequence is TGTGCCAGCAGCCAACACAACTTTCGAGCGGACACCGGGGAGCTGTTTTTT. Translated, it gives CASSQHNFRADTGELFF.

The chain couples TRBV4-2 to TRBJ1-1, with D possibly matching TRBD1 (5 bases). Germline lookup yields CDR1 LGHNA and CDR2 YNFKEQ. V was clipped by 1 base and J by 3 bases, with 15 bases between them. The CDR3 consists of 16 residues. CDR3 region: CASSQGYLEGHTEAFF. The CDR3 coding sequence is TGTGCCAGCAGCCAAGGGTATTTGGAGGGGCACACTGAAGCTTTCTTT.

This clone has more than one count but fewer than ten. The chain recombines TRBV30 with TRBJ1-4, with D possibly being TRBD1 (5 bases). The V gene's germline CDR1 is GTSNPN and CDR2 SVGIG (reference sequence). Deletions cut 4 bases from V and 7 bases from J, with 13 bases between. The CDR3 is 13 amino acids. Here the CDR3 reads CAWTQAALEKLFF. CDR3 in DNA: TGTGCCTGGACACAGGCGGCGCTTGAAAAACTGTTTTTT.

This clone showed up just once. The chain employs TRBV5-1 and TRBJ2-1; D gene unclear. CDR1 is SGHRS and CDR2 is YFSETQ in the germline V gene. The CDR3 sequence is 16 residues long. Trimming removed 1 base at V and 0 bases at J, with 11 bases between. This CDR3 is CASSLLGGSSYNEQFF. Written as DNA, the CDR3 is TGCGCCAGCAGCTTGTTAGGCGGTAGCTCCTACAATGAGCAGTTCTTC. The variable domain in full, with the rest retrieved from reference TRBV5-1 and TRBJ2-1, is KAGVTQTPRYLIKTRGQQVTLSCSPISGHRSVSWYQQTPGQGLQFLFEYFSETQRNKGNFPGRFSGRQFSNSRSEMNVSTLELGDSALYLCASSLLGGSSYNEQFFGPGTRLTVL.

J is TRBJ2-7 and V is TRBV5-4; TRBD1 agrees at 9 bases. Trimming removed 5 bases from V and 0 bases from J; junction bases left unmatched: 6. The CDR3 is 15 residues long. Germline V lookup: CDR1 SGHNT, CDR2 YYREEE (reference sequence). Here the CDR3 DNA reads TGTGCCAGCAGTGCCTTGGGACAGGGCTCCTACGAGCAGTACGTC. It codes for CASSALGQGSYEQYV.

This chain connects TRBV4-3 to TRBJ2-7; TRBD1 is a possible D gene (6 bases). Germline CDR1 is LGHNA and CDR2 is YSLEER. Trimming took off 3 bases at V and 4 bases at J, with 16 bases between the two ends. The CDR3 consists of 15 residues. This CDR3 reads CASSQPGHPLYEQYV. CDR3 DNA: TGCGCCAGCAGCCAGCCGGGACACCCCCTTTACGAGCAGTACGTC.